Sequencing of this T cell receptor (beta chain) was carried out in a study of blood T cell repertoires in COVID-19. As for the study in general: T cells, B-cell-depleted T cells, or PBMCs supplied cDNA or gDNA.

Individuals aged about 18 to 100 years were recruited from about two dozen US areas. The recovered donors of Cohort 3 showed two negative PCRs, clearance, or symptom resolution. V lost 1 base and J 4 bases, leaving 13 bases between the germline ends. The CDR3 is 15 residues long. CDR1 and CDR2 (germline): LGHDT, YNNKEL (reference sequence). In the original processing: Amplifying reference gene primers gave estimates of nucleated cell counts. Profiled with immunoSEQ multiplex PCR; TCRdb holds only in-frame clones, not every one. V and J calls and clone size come straight from that table; D and trimming were deduced from the DNA. The sample lists roughly 450,000 clones, less than 95% occurring once.

The material sequenced was PBMCs or T cells enriched from blood (not recorded which). This receptor was obtained from a man aged 18 to 30 who had recovered from COVID-19. This rearrangement joins TRBV3-1 (or the pseudogene TRBV3-2) to TRBJ1-2; possibly TRBD1 for D (5 bases). This CDR3 reads CASSQGGRKGYGYTF. In nucleotides, the CDR3 is TGTGCCAGCAGCCAAGGGGGCAGGAAGGGCTATGGCTACACCTTC.